Reported below is one T cell receptor beta chain. V was clipped by 4 bases and J by 6 bases; unmatched bases: 5. Germline V gives CDR1 GTSNPN, CDR2 SVGIG (reference sequence). The CDR3 is made up of 15 amino acids. Generated by immunoSEQ multiplex PCR, the TCRdb table keeps only in-frame clones and is missing some. The profile shows about 200,000 clones, around 94% of them singletons. These data come from a study of T cell responses to AZD1222 COVID-19 vaccine. The sample here was peripheral blood, taken 28 days after the second dose of the MenACWY control vaccine. The clonotype was recovered from an adult who received the MenACWY meningococcal vaccine as a control. This chain connects TRBV30 to TRBJ2-2, with 13 bases that match TRBD2. The DNA for the CDR3 is TGTGCCTGGAACTATGGGACTAGCGGGGCCGGGGAGCTGTTTTTT. Amino acids: CAWNYGTSGAGELFF.